This TCR beta chain was retrieved from a study of blood T cell repertoires in COVID-19. Study background: Sample material is recorded as cDNA or gDNA derived from T cells, B-cell-depleted T cells, or PBMCs.

This table comes from immunoSEQ multiplex PCR, and its TCRdb copy is limited to in-frame clones, with some not included. The repertoire holds approximately 170,000 clones, with over 75% as singletons. CDR1 is MNHNY and CDR2 is SVGAGI in the germline V gene (reference sequence). The length of the CDR3 is 14 residues. Trimming removed 2 bases from V and 8 bases from J; junction bases left unmatched: 2. The chain combines TRBV6-6 with TRBJ1-6, with 8 bases matching TRBD1. This sequence originates from a woman between 18 and 29 years old who had recovered from COVID-19. The sample taken for sequencing was PBMCs or T cells enriched from blood (not recorded which). The CDR3 loop reads CASSYGTGHSPLHF. CDR3 DNA: TGTGCCAGCAGTTACGGGACAGGTCATTCACCCCTCCACTTT.